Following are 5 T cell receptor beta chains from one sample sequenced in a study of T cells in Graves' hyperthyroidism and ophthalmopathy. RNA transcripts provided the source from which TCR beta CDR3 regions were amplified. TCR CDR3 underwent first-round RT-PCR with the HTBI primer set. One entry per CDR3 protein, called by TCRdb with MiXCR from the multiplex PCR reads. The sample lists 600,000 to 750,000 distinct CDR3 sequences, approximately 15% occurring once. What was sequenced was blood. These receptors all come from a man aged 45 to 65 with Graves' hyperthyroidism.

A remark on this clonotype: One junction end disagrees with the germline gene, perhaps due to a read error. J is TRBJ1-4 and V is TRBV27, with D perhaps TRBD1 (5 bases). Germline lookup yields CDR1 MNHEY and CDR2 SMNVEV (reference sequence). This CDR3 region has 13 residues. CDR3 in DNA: TGTGCCAGCAGTGCCCCTGGGGCCGAAAAACTGTGTTTT. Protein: CASSAPGAEKLCF.

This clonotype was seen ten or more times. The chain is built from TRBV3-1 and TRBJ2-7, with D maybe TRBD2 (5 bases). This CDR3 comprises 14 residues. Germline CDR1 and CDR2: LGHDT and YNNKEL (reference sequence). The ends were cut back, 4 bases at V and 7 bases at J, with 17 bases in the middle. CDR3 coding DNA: TGTGCCAGCAGCCTCCGACGGGGTTCGGGGGAGCAGTACTTC. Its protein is CASSLRRGSGEQYF.

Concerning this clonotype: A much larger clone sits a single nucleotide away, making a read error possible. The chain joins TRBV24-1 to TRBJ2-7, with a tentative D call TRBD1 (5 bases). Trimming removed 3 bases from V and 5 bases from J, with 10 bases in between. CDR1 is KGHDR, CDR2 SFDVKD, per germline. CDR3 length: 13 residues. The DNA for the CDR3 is TGTGCCACCAGTGATGCAGGGAAGGACGAGCAGTACGTC. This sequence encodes CATSDAGKDEQYV.

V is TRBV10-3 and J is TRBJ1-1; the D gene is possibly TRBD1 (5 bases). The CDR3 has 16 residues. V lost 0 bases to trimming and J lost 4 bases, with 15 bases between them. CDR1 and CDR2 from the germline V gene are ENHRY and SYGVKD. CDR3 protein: CAISESLRGGGTEAFF. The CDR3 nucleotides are TGTGCCATCAGTGAGTCCTTAAGGGGAGGAGGCACTGAAGCTTTCTTT.

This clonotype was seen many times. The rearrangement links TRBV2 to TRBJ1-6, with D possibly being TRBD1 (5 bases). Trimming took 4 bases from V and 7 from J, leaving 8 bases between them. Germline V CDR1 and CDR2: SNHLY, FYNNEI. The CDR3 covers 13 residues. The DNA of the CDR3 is TGTGCCAGCAGTGCCGACAGCAATTCACCCCTCCACTTT. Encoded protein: CASSADSNSPLHF.